What follows are 24 T cell receptor beta chains derived from one specimen sequenced in a study of T cell repertoires in cytomegalovirus infection (dated by TCRdb to the late 2010s). The instrument was an Illumina HiSeq 1500. The public reads were reprocessed in TCRdb via fastp at Q25 and MiXCR, keeping in-frame beta chains. Records with the same CDR3 protein are collapsed into one entry carrying the most frequent genes and DNA. The sample profile shows hundreds of thousands of distinct CDR3 sequences; 30% to 35% of them were found once. Approximately 18% of the sample rests with the top ten. No antigen has been assigned to these receptors. The treatment or condition tag for this specimen amounts to: in vitro stimulation with specific CMV peptide epitopes to enrich CMV-specific T cells. Sequencing was performed on cultured PBMCs, taken from culture after CMV antigen stimulation. These receptors came from a human donor in good health (CMV status not recorded). Some clones in this sample may be carry-over from other donors' samples.

The chain links TRBV4-3 to TRBJ2-5; tentatively, D is TRBD2 (5 bases). V was trimmed by 1 base and J by 2 bases, leaving 11 bases between them. Germline CDR1 reads LGHNA; CDR2 reads YSLEER. The length of the CDR3 is 15 residues. The CDR3 coding sequence is TGCGCCAGCAGCCAAGTTTGGACGGGACAAGAGACCCAGTACTTC. Its protein is CASSQVWTGQETQYF.

The chain uses TRBV12-3 or TRBV12-4 and TRBJ2-7; 10 nucleotides line up with TRBD2. V shed 1 base, J shed 0 bases, and the junction held 12 bases outside the gene matches. This CDR3 is built from 19 residues. The CDR3 sequence: CASSLERRGLAHISYEQYF. The CDR3, as DNA: TGTGCCAGCAGTTTAGAACGTAGGGGACTAGCGCATATCTCCTACGAGCAGTACTTC.

This clonotype has a handful of counts. V gene TRBV19 combines with J gene TRBJ1-4; 7 nucleotides match TRBD1. With V trimmed by 3 bases and J by 2 bases, 3 bases remained unmatched. Germline values: CDR1 LNHDA, CDR2 SQIVND (reference sequence). This CDR3 spans 15 amino acids. The CDR3 here is CASSISRGTNEKLFF. As DNA, the CDR3 is TGTGCCAGTAGTATTTCCAGGGGGACTAATGAAAAACTGTTTTTT.

The V call is TRBV28, the J call TRBJ2-1, with D possibly being TRBD2 (6 bases). The ends were cut back, 3 bases at V and 9 bases at J, with 18 bases in the middle. Germline lookup yields CDR1 MDHEN and CDR2 SYDVKM. CDR3 length: 15 amino acids. The CDR3 is CASSFGWGRFTEQFF. CDR3 sequence (DNA): TGTGCCAGCAGTTTTGGCTGGGGGAGGTTTACTGAGCAGTTCTTC.

This sequence joins TRBV12-3 or TRBV12-4 and TRBJ2-7, with no clear D. Trimming left V 4 bases short and J 0 bases short, with 10 bases between. The CDR3 covers 14 residues. DNA for the CDR3: TGTGCCAGCAGTTCGGCGGCTCTCTCCTACGAGCAGTACTTC. Translated: CASSSAALSYEQYF.

In its sample, this clonotype was seen many times. The V gene is TRBV7-2, the J gene TRBJ2-5; the D gene is possibly TRBD1 (8 bases). Germline loops: CDR1 SGHTA, CDR2 FQGNSA. Trimming pared 5 bases from V and 5 bases from J, leaving 18 bases between. This CDR3 has 15 residues. The CDR3 is CASSPQGGWDETQYF. CDR3 bases: TGTGCCAGCAGCCCACAGGGGGGGTGGGATGAGACCCAGTACTTC.

The CDR3 nucleotides read TGTGCCAGCTCACCAAGTTCGAAGTCCTACGAGCAGTACTTC. Protein: CASSPSSKSYEQYF. The chain links TRBV18 to TRBJ2-7; D is ambiguous. Germline CDR1 is KGHSH and CDR2 is LQKENI. The V gene lost 2 bases and the J gene lost 1 base, with 9 bases spanning the gap. The CDR3 extends over 14 amino acids.

The chain joins TRBV27 to TRBJ2-7; 9 bases map to TRBD1. This CDR3 has 13 residues. The ends lost 5 bases at V and 5 bases at J; junction bases unmatched: 4. CDR1 and CDR2 (germline): MNHEY, SMNVEV (reference sequence). CDR3 region: CASSPQGADEQYF. In DNA form, the CDR3 reads TGTGCCAGCAGTCCACAGGGGGCGGACGAGCAGTACTTC.

V is TRBV7-2 and J is TRBJ2-2; 7 nucleotides align to TRBD2. The germline gives CDR1 SGHTA, CDR2 FQGNSA. The CDR3 runs to 15 residues. Unmatched junction bases numbered 6, after V lost 5 bases and J lost 3 bases. The CDR3 region has the DNA TGTGCCAGCAGCCTAACCCGGGGGGACACCGGGGAGCTGTTTTTT. Translating it yields CASSLTRGDTGELFF.

V is TRBV4-1 and J is TRBJ2-3; TRBD2 matches at 13 bases. Germline CDR1 MGHRA, CDR2 YSYEKL. V dropped 3 bases and J dropped 4; count of bases not matched to a gene: 4. CDR3 size: 16 residues. CDR3 region: CASSQAGTSGADTQYF. The CDR3 DNA is TGCGCCAGCAGCCAGGCCGGGACTAGCGGGGCAGATACGCAGTATTTT.

The gene calls are TRBV7-9 and TRBJ2-1; 9 bases map to TRBD2. The CDR3 extends over 17 amino acids. Losses at the gene ends were 5 bases for V and 4 bases for J; bases not matched to a gene: 12. Germline V gene lookup returns CDR1 SEHNR and CDR2 FQNEAQ (reference sequence). The CDR3, as DNA: TGTGCCAGCAGCCTAAGGCCCCTGCTAGCGGGGTACAATGAGCAGTTCTTC. This gives the protein CASSLRPLLAGYNEQFF.

The rearrangement links TRBV2 to TRBJ2-1; tentative D call: TRBD2 (6 bases). Germline values: CDR1 SNHLY, CDR2 FYNNEI. The CDR3 totals 14 residues. Trimming left V 6 bases short and J 2 bases short, with 11 bases between. The CDR3 nucleotides are TGTGCCAGCAGGGGGGGAAAGACCTACAATGAGCAGTTCTTC. It encodes CASRGGKTYNEQFF.

This clonotype has a handful of counts. J is TRBJ2-3 and V is TRBV12-5; D is perhaps TRBD1 (6 bases). This CDR3 spans 17 amino acids. V was pared by 1 base and J by 4 bases, with 18 bases between. Germline CDR1 and CDR2: LGHNT and FRNRAP. CDR3 amino acids: CASGLGIAITGSDTQYF. The CDR3 region has the DNA TGTGCTAGTGGTTTGGGCATCGCCATTACAGGGTCAGATACGCAGTATTTT.

This clonotype was counted a few times. The J gene is TRBJ2-5, the V gene TRBV28; D unclear. The CDR3 has 11 amino acids. CDR1 and CDR2 (germline): MDHEN, SYDVKM. The V gene lost 5 bases and the J gene lost 8 bases, with 9 bases spanning the gap. The CDR3 DNA follows: TGTGCCAGCAGTCCCGGCCCTACCCAGTACTTC. Translated, it gives CASSPGPTQYF.

This rearrangement joins TRBV6-5 to TRBJ1-1; TRBD1 matches at 9 bases. Germline assignment: CDR1 MNHEY and CDR2 SVGAGI. The CDR3 spans 13 residues. J lost 9 bases, V lost 8 bases, and 10 bases had no gene match. CDR3 in amino acids: CASLPGTGIKAFF. The CDR3 coding sequence is TGTGCCAGCCTTCCCGGGACAGGGATTAAAGCTTTCTTT.

In the case of this clonotype: A read error is likely, as this CDR3 ends without the conserved phenylalanine or tryptophan. No DNA is shown, since the ends of the CDR3 on it are uncertain; the CDR3 is the one TCRdb lists. The chain joins TRBV11-1 to TRBJ2-1. Germline V gene sequence: CDR1 SGHAT, CDR2 FQDESV (reference sequence). The CDR3 is made up of 9 amino acids, end residues included. CDR3 region: CASSLRFCP.

This clonotype was counted ten times or more. This rearrangement joins TRBV7-2 to TRBJ1-1; D not resolved. Germline V gives CDR1 SGHTA, CDR2 FQGNSA. V lost 3 bases to trimming and J lost 6 bases, with 8 bases between them. The CDR3 length is 12 residues. CDR3 amino acids: CASSLDAAEAFF. DNA for the CDR3: TGTGCCAGCAGCTTGGACGCGGCTGAAGCTTTCTTT.

The chain recombines TRBV15 with TRBJ2-6, with no clear D. Looked up from germline, CDR1 is LNHNV and CDR2 is YYDKDF (reference sequence). V was pared by 4 bases and J by 2 bases, with 6 bases between. The CDR3 totals 14 residues. The CDR3 protein is CATSIGPGANVLTF. The CDR3 bases are TGTGCCACCAGCATAGGACCTGGGGCCAACGTCCTGACTTTC.

The chain's CDR3 is CASSHQRGEETQYF. For the CDR3, the DNA is TGTGCCAGCTCTCACCAGCGAGGGGAGGAGACCCAGTACTTC. The chain links TRBV18 to TRBJ2-5; D tentatively fits TRBD1 or TRBD2 (5 bases each). CDR1 and CDR2 from the germline V gene are KGHSH and LQKENI. V was cut by 6 bases and J by 5 bases, with 16 bases left in between. This CDR3 is 14 amino acids long.

A note on this clonotype: With a much larger clone just one base away, this may be a read error. V and J are TRBV7-2 and TRBJ2-3; 8 nucleotides match TRBD1. In germline, CDR1 is SGHTA, CDR2 FQGNSA. CDR3 size: 16 residues. CDR3 bases: TGTGCCAGCAGCCCCAGGGGGCGGATAAGCAAAGATACGCAGTATTTT. This codes for CASSPRGRISKDTQYF.

The chain couples TRBV20-1 to TRBJ1-1, with D perhaps matching TRBD1 (5 bases). Trimming cost V 5 bases and J 4 bases, with 23 bases left between them. The length of the CDR3 is 16 residues. Per germline, CDR1 DFQATT and CDR2 SNEGSKA (reference sequence). CDR3 DNA: TGCAGTGCTGGGACCGGGACGCTCGGGTGGGGCACTGAAGCTTTCTTT. Its translation is CSAGTGTLGWGTEAFF.

The rearrangement links TRBV20-1 to TRBJ1-1; D uncertain. Looked up from germline, CDR1 is DFQATT and CDR2 is SNEGSKA (reference sequence). This CDR3 comprises 10 residues. Trimming took 0 bases from V and 9 from J, leaving 5 bases between them. The CDR3 is CSARDVKAFF. DNA of the CDR3: TGCAGTGCTAGAGATGTGAAAGCTTTCTTT.

V gene TRBV28 combines with J gene TRBJ1-4; 7 bases are a match to TRBD1. This CDR3 spans 14 amino acids. Per germline, CDR1 MDHEN and CDR2 SYDVKM. Germline trimming cut 6 bases from V and 8 bases from J; bases unmatched to any gene: 9. The CDR3 here is CASSTVNRGEKLFF. In DNA form, the CDR3 reads TGTGCCAGCAGCACGGTTAACAGGGGCGAAAAACTGTTTTTT.

The rearrangement uses TRBV20-1 and TRBJ1-2; D possibly corresponds to TRBD1 (5 bases). The germline CDR1 and CDR2 sequences are DFQATT and SNEGSKA (reference sequence). The CDR3 has 13 amino acids. The ends were cut back, 3 bases at V and 8 bases at J, with 16 bases in the middle. CDR3 amino acids: CSASPRGGGGYTF. Here the CDR3 DNA reads TGCAGTGCTAGTCCTAGGGGCGGTGGCGGCTACACCTTC.